This T cell receptor (beta chain) was retrieved from a study of T cell responses to AZD1222 COVID-19 vaccine. Notes on the study in general: Clonal diversity was possibly underestimated, and white British individuals and females predominated among donors.

A word on this clone: Its specificity is not known.

Profiling relied on immunoSEQ multiplex PCR, and the TCRdb table lists in-frame clones only, not all of them. This sample has about 130,000 clones, with approximately 88% found just once. The receptor was isolated from an adult in good health. This specimen was peripheral blood, taken on day 0 of AZD1222 vaccination.

CDR3 amino acids: CASSFFGRAGNTEAFF. CDR3 in DNA: TGTGCCAGCAGTTTTTTCGGCAGGGCAGGGAACACTGAAGCTTTCTTT. The chain joins TRBV28 to TRBJ1-1, with D perhaps matching TRBD1 (5 bases). The CDR3 covers 16 residues. The V and J ends lost 3 bases and 1 base respectively, with 15 bases between them. In germline, CDR1 is MDHEN, CDR2 SYDVKM.